This TCR beta chain appears in the sequencing data of a study of blood T cell repertoires in COVID-19. Per the authors' pipeline: Using reference gene primer amplification, nucleated cell counts were estimated. TCRdb's table, derived via immunoSEQ multiplex PCR, lists solely in-frame clones and lacks some. Clone size and V and J calls were adopted from that table, with D and trimming inferred from the DNA. The profile shows around 200,000 clones, less than 90% of them singletons. Participants had their cohort set by participant-reported clinical history. Germline assignment: CDR1 SGDLS and CDR2 YYNGEE. V was trimmed by 6 bases and J by 2 bases, leaving 11 bases between them. The CDR3 sequence is 13 residues long.

The sample taken for sequencing was PBMCs or T cells enriched from blood (not recorded which). The genes are TRBV9 and TRBJ1-2, with D perhaps matching TRBD1 (5 bases). This TCR derives from a woman under 40 who had recovered from COVID-19. The CDR3 loop reads CASTGGGNYGYTF. The DNA of the CDR3 is TGTGCCAGCACCGGGGGAGGAAACTATGGCTACACCTTC.